This T cell receptor beta chain was captured in a study of shared clonotypes between healthy human individuals. As processed by the authors: Junction-only sequences without quality scores came from ImmunoSEQ, so filtering differed. The table came from immunoSEQ multiplex PCR; TCRdb's copy has only in-frame clones and leaves some out. V, J and clone size are those of that table, while D and trimming were read from the DNA. The sample carries 550,000 to 600,000 clones, just over 75% recorded once. Notes on the study in general: In this cohort, only blood was sampled, and tissue repertoires likely differ. Sequencing depth was predicted to influence how clonotypes are shared among donors.

Trimming shortened V by 2 bases and J by 15 bases, and 14 bases separated the two germline ends. The CDR3 has 12 amino acids. The germline V gene encodes CDR1 LGHNA and CDR2 YSLEER. As concerns this clone: The antigen remains unidentified.

The chain recombines TRBV4-3 with TRBJ2-1; D call uncertain. This sequence originates from a middle-aged woman in good health. Some clones in this sample may be carry-over from other donors' samples. The material sequenced was PBMCs. The CDR3 DNA sequence: TGCGCCAGCAGCCAATCAGACGGGTATCGGTTCTTC. This gives the protein CASSQSDGYRFF.